This TCR beta chain was sequenced in a study of blood T cell repertoires in COVID-19. Study overall: Acute-phase and convalescent COVID-19 samples originated in the United States, Italy and Spain. PBMCs, B-cell-depleted T cells, or T cells provided the cDNA or gDNA that made up the material.

This CDR3 comprises 12 residues. V lost 1 base and J lost 6, with 7 bases in between. TCRdb keeps only in-frame clones here, not all; method: immunoSEQ multiplex PCR. In the table there are 90,000 or so clones, 88% of which are singletons. Material: peripheral blood. This receptor was obtained from a man aged 60-69 years with acute or convalescent COVID-19. The V call is TRBV12-3 or TRBV12-4, the J call TRBJ2-7; D is unresolved. The chain's CDR3 is CASSLDRVEQYF. CDR3 nucleotides: TGTGCCAGCAGTTTAGATCGGGTCGAGCAGTACTTC.